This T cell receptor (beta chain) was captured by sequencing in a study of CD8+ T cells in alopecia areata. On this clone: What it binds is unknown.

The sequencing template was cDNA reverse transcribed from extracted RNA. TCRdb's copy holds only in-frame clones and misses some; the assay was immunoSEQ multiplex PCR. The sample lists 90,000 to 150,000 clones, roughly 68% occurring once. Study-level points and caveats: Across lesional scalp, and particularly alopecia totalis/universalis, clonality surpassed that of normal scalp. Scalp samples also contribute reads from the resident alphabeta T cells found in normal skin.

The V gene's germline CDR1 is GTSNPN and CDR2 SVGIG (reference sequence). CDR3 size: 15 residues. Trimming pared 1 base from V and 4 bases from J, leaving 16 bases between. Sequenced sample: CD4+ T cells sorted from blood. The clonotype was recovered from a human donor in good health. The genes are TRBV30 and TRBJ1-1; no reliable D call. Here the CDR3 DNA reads TGTGCCTGGAGTGCTGGGTACAGATCTAGCACTGAAGCTTTCTTT. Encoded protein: CAWSAGYRSSTEAFF.